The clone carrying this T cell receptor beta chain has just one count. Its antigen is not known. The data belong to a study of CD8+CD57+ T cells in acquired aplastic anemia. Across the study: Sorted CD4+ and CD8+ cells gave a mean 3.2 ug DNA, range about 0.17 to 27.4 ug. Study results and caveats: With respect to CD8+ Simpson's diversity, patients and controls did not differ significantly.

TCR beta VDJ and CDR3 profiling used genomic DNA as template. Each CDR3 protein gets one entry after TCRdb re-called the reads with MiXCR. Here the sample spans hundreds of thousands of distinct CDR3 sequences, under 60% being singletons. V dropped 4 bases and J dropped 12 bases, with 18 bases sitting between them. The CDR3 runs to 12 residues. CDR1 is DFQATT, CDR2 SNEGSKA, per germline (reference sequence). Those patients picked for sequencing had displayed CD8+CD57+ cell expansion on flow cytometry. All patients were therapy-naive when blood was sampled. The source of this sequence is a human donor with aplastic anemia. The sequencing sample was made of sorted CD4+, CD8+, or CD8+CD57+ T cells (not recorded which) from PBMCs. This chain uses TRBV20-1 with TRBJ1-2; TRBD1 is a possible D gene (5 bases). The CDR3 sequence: CSANPGLAGDTF. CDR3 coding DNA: TGCAGTGCTAACCCCGGACTAGCGGGGGACACCTTC.